A single sample gave rise to the 5 T cell receptor beta chains below, sequenced in a study of T-cell reconstitution after alpha-beta-depleted transplantation in children. Preparation of the TCRbeta library was carried out with unique molecular identifiers. MiXCR, applied by TCRdb to the PCR reads, yields one record per CDR3 protein. The sample carries about 400,000 distinct CDR3 sequences, around 16% recorded once. Sequences were derived from PBMCs, mostly from graft donor cells, sampled 360 days after TCRalphabeta/CD19-depleted stem cell transplant. The receptors here all came from a boy in the first two years of life who had a stem cell transplant for Wiskott-Aldrich syndrome, so the T cells may come from the graft donor.

V and J are TRBV27 and TRBJ2-7; unclear D gene. V lost 3 bases and J lost 5, with 11 bases in between. The CDR3 length is 13 residues. Germline values: CDR1 MNHEY, CDR2 SMNVEV (reference sequence). The CDR3 sequence: CASSFLSGNEQYF. As DNA, the CDR3 is TGTGCCAGCAGTTTCCTGTCTGGAAACGAGCAGTACTTC.

This clonotype has more than one count but fewer than ten. The genes are TRBV24-1 and TRBJ2-2; 8 nucleotides line up with TRBD2. This CDR3 is built from 15 residues. V trimming: 3 bases; J trimming: 5 bases; junction bases outside the gene matches: 4. Germline-derived CDR1 and CDR2 are KGHDR and SFDVKD. This CDR3 reads CATSDGLAVTGELFF. The CDR3 DNA is TGTGCCACCAGTGATGGACTAGCCGTAACCGGGGAGCTGTTTTTT.

This clonotype has only a few counts. J is TRBJ2-3 and V is TRBV5-5, with TRBD2 matching 7 bases. Germline V gene data show CDR1 as SGHKS and CDR2 as YYEKEE (reference sequence). With V trimmed by 4 bases and J by 2 bases, 7 bases remained unmatched. There are 15 residues in the CDR3. CDR3 coding DNA: TGTGCCAGCAGCCGTCGGGGGGTGGTCACAGATACGCAGTATTTT. The encoded protein is CASSRRGVVTDTQYF.

In this sample, this clonotype turned up once. The J gene is TRBJ2-2, the V gene TRBV4-1; D unclear. There are 14 residues in the CDR3. The V gene lost 0 bases and the J gene lost 6 bases, with 8 bases spanning the gap. Germline V gives CDR1 MGHRA, CDR2 YSYEKL. The CDR3 region is CASSQDRNPGELFF. The CDR3 DNA reads as TGCGCCAGCAGCCAAGATCGGAATCCCGGGGAGCTGTTTTTT.

The chain is built from TRBV27 and TRBJ2-3; D might be TRBD2 (6 bases). CDR1 and CDR2 (germline): MNHEY, SMNVEV (reference sequence). CDR3 length equals 14 residues. Trimming removed 2 bases from V and 8 bases from J, with 14 bases in between. For the CDR3, the DNA is TGTGCCAGCAGTTTACCCGGGAGAGGGGTTACGCAGTATTTT. This translates into CASSLPGRGVTQYF.